This T cell receptor (beta chain) was recovered during a study of metastatic and nonmetastatic thyroid tumors (dated by TCRdb to 2020 to 2022). As for the study more broadly: The researchers compared repertoires between peripheral blood samples and tumor or nodule tissue samples from patients with malignant or benign thyroid disease. Here is what the overall study found, with its caveats: TCR beta diversity was reported as significantly higher in malignant tumors than in benign nodules, in both blood and tumor samples.

The receptor library was made with PCR. The sample was run on an Illumina HiSeq 4000. High-throughput sequencing was used to profile the TCR beta-chain CDR3 region of every patient. The published analysis was carried out like this. Drawing on CDR3 differences between clinicopathological groups, the researchers built a classifier meant to tell apart patients with distant-metastatic papillary thyroid cancer. The Shannon index was used to measure repertoire diversity, and the Morisita-Horn index was used to measure how similar tumor and blood repertoires were. Starting from the raw public reads, TCRdb applied fastp trimming at Q25, assembled clones with MiXCR and retained in-frame beta chains. The V and J calls and clone size are TCRdb's, not the authors'. The sample table records some 41,000 clones; more than 3% of these occur just once. Clones ranked in the top ten supply 7.5% to 10% of the sample.

No patient had received any treatment before thyroid surgery. Patient clinical samples collected from about 2011 to 2018 were retrospectively analysed using T-cell receptor beta sequencing. As regards this clone: Its antigen is not yet known. No clone much larger than this one lies a single base away; base qualities are absent.

The receptor's source is a female donor with papillary thyroid cancer or a benign thyroid nodule (not recorded which). Some clones in this sample may be carry-over from other donors' samples. Specimen: blood.

In nucleotides, the sequence is TGTGCCAGCAGTTACAGGACAGGGGAAGAGACCCAGTACTTC. Translated, it gives CASSYRTGEETQYF. Rearrangement joined TRBV7-2 to TRBJ2-5, with TRBD1 matching 9 junction bases. V and J are trimmed by 6 bases and 3 bases, and the gene matches miss 5 bases of the junction. The germline V gene encodes CDR1 SGHTA and CDR2 FQGNSA. Counted from cysteine to phenylalanine, this CDR3 has 14 amino acids. The DNA shown is the 42-base CDR3, in frame from base 1.